The 20 T cell receptor beta chains presented below share a single source sample, sequenced in a study of technical replicates of blood from several donors. Sequencing used immunoSEQ multiplex PCR; TCRdb keeps in-frame clones, though not all of them. Of under 95,000 clones listed, around 94% are singletons. The sequencing input was T cells isolated from PBMCs. The receptors were sampled from a human donor in good health.

The chain combines TRBV11-3 with TRBJ2-3, with D perhaps matching TRBD2 (6 bases). The V and J ends lost 0 bases and 6 bases respectively, with 19 bases between them. The CDR3 runs to 17 residues. Germline V CDR1 and CDR2: SGHNT, YENEEA. This CDR3 is CASSLEFRGTRMDTQYF. CDR3 nucleotides: TGTGCCAGCAGCTTAGAGTTTCGGGGGACGAGAATGGATACGCAGTATTTT. The full variable domain, rest sourced from reference TRBV11-3 and TRBJ2-3, is EAGVVQSPRYKIIEKKQPVAFWCNPISGHNTLYWYLQNLGQGPELLIRYENEEAVDDSQLPKDRFSAERLKGVDSTLKIQPAELGDSAVYLCASSLEFRGTRMDTQYFGPGTRLTVL.

This chain connects TRBV6-1 to TRBJ1-2; the match to TRBD1 covers 9 bases. Per germline, CDR1 MNHNS and CDR2 SASEGT. This CDR3 is 14 amino acids long. Germline trimming cut 5 bases from V and 6 bases from J; bases unmatched to any gene: 7. CDR3 DNA: TGTGCCAGCAGTCCCCGGACAGGGGAAAATGGCTACACCTTC. Its translation is CASSPRTGENGYTF.

This clone was seen once. The chain uses TRBV6-1 and TRBJ2-1, with 7 bases aligning to TRBD2. Trimming removed 6 bases from V and 8 bases from J; junction bases left unmatched: 7. The CDR3 is made up of 13 amino acids. Per the germline V gene, CDR1 is MNHNS and CDR2 is SASEGT. The CDR3 DNA reads TGTGCCAGCAGCCCCCCGGGACTATATGAGCAGTTCTTC. This codes for CASSPPGLYEQFF.

The chain combines TRBV13 with TRBJ2-3; weak D call: TRBD2 (6 bases). Trimming removed 7 bases from V and 6 bases from J, with 14 bases in between. The CDR3 sequence is 13 residues long. Germline CDR1 reads PRHDT; CDR2 reads FYEKMQ (reference sequence). CDR3 sequence (DNA): TGTGCCAGCAACAGTAATAGCGGCGATACGCAGTATTTT. As protein: CASNSNSGDTQYF.

This chain connects TRBV2 to TRBJ2-7; 11 positions agree with TRBD1. Trimming removed 5 bases from V and 5 bases from J; junction bases left unmatched: 2. The CDR3 is 13 residues long. CDR1 is SNHLY, CDR2 FYNNEI, per germline. CDR3: CASSLGQGDEQYF. In nucleotides, the CDR3 is TGTGCCAGCAGTCTGGGACAGGGGGACGAGCAGTACTTC.

V is TRBV5-5 and J is TRBJ2-7; D is ambiguous. Germline V gene lookup returns CDR1 SGHKS and CDR2 YYEKEE (reference sequence). The V end was cut by 3 bases, the J end by 0 bases, with 10 bases between. The CDR3 extends over 14 amino acids. CDR3 sequence reads: CASSSLISSYEQYF. As DNA, the CDR3 is TGTGCCAGCAGCTCATTGATCAGCTCCTACGAGCAGTACTTC.

The gene calls are TRBV4-1 and TRBJ2-3; TRBD2 agrees at 11 bases. After removal of 0 bases from V and 7 bases from J, the junction contained 6 bases not matched to a gene. CDR1 and CDR2 from the germline V gene are MGHRA and YSYEKL. This CDR3 has 16 amino acids. CDR3 in amino acids: CASSQDSGGEIHTQYF. The CDR3 DNA sequence: TGCGCCAGCAGCCAAGATAGCGGGGGGGAGATTCATACGCAGTATTTT.

The chain is built from TRBV5-1 and TRBJ2-1; 8 nucleotides align to TRBD2. The CDR3 runs to 16 residues. V lost 4 bases and J lost 7; bases outside the gene matches: 13. CDR1 is SGHRS and CDR2 is YFSETQ in the germline V gene. CDR3 in amino acids: CASSTLSGTSLNEQFF. The DNA of the CDR3 is TGCGCCAGCAGCACCCTTTCCGGGACTAGTTTAAATGAGCAGTTCTTC.

This chain uses TRBV30 with TRBJ2-6, with 7 bases matching TRBD1. This CDR3 is 18 amino acids long. V was pared by 4 bases and J by 0 bases, with 12 bases of the junction left unmatched. Germline V gives CDR1 GTSNPN, CDR2 SVGIG (reference sequence). CDR3 sequence (DNA): TGTGCCTGGACCTCACAGGACAGGCTGATCTCTGGGGCCAACGTCCTGACTTTC. Its protein product is CAWTSQDRLISGANVLTF.

The genes are TRBV2 and TRBJ2-1, with TRBD2 matching 9 bases. Trimming cost V 5 bases and J 1 base; bases outside gene matches: 15. The CDR3 runs to 19 residues. Germline CDR1 is SNHLY and CDR2 is FYNNEI. Written as DNA, the CDR3 is TGTGCCAGCAGTCCCTCAGTAGGGGCTCTAGCGGGGTCCTACAATGAGCAGTTCTTC. This sequence encodes CASSPSVGALAGSYNEQFF. Full variable domain (missing parts from reference TRBV2 and TRBJ2-1): EPEVTQTPSHQVTQMGQEVILRCVPISNHLYFYWYRQILGQKVEFLVSFYNNEISEKSEIFDDQFSVERPDGSNFTLKIRSTKLEDSAMYFCASSPSVGALAGSYNEQFFGPGTRLTVL.

The gene calls are TRBV2 and TRBJ2-1; 9 nucleotides agree with TRBD1. The CDR3 is made up of 15 amino acids. Per germline, CDR1 SNHLY and CDR2 FYNNEI. J lost 2 bases, V lost 6 bases, and 5 bases had no gene match. CDR3 nucleotide sequence: TGTGCCAGCAGCAAAACAGGGGGCACCTACAATGAGCAGTTCTTC. This gives the protein CASSKTGGTYNEQFF.

As DNA, the CDR3 is TGTGCCAGCCCCCAAAGACAGGAAAAACTGTTTTTT. Encoded protein: CASPQRQEKLFF. The chain recombines TRBV6-5 with TRBJ1-4; D is possibly TRBD1 (5 bases). V shed 8 bases and J shed 8 bases, with 12 bases lying between them. This CDR3 is built from 12 residues. The germline CDR1 and CDR2 sequences are MNHEY and SVGAGI.

Only one count was recorded for this clone. The V and J genes are TRBV11-2 and TRBJ1-2, with D maybe TRBD1 (5 bases). CDR3 size: 16 residues. Per germline, CDR1 SGHAT and CDR2 FQNNGV. With 0 bases removed from V and 3 bases from J, the gap between germline ends came to 14 bases. CDR3 nucleotide sequence: TGTGCCAGCAGCTTAGATCGTGGGGTAGGGGACTATGGCTACACCTTC. Protein: CASSLDRGVGDYGYTF.

This clone was observed once. This chain connects TRBV27 to TRBJ2-1; D is possibly TRBD2 (6 bases). CDR1 and CDR2 (germline): MNHEY, SMNVEV (reference sequence). CDR3 length: 15 residues. Trimming stripped 5 bases from V and 6 bases from J, with 17 bases between. The CDR3 sequence: CASSDSSDRGNEQFF. The CDR3, as DNA: TGTGCCAGCAGTGACTCTAGCGATCGTGGCAATGAGCAGTTCTTC.

This clone was seen just once. The V call is TRBV2, the J call TRBJ1-3, with D uncertain. The V gene lost 4 bases and the J gene lost 0 bases, with 7 bases spanning the gap. Germline values: CDR1 SNHLY, CDR2 FYNNEI. There are 14 residues in the CDR3. As DNA, the CDR3 is TGTGCCAGCAGTGGAGGGAGCTCTGGAAACACCATATATTTT. It translates to CASSGGSSGNTIYF.

This chain connects TRBV6-4 to TRBJ1-5; maybe TRBD1 (6 bases). The CDR3 sequence is 13 residues long. V dropped 4 bases and J dropped 7 bases, with 11 bases sitting between them. CDR1 is MRHNA and CDR2 is SNTAGT in the germline V gene. The CDR3 DNA follows: TGTGCCAGCAGTGCCGAGGGGGGGCAGCCCCAGCATTTT. Amino acid sequence: CASSAEGGQPQHF.

The chain employs TRBV5-1 and TRBJ2-5; D is perhaps TRBD1 (5 bases). The germline gives CDR1 SGHRS, CDR2 YFSETQ. Trimming pared 5 bases from V and 4 bases from J, leaving 12 bases between. This CDR3 has 13 amino acids. CDR3 in amino acids: CASSRQGGETQYF. CDR3 coding DNA: TGCGCCAGCAGTAGGCAGGGCGGAGAGACCCAGTACTTC.

This clone has only one observation. The chain recombines TRBV5-1 with TRBJ2-3; possible D gene TRBD2, 5 bases. Per the germline V gene, CDR1 is SGHRS and CDR2 is YFSETQ. Trimming cost V 0 bases and J 2 bases, with 7 bases left between them. CDR3 size: 14 residues. CDR3 bases: TGCGCCAGCAGCTTGGAACTAGACACAGATACGCAGTATTTT. Protein sequence: CASSLELDTDTQYF.

This chain links TRBV25-1 with TRBJ2-4; tentatively, D is TRBD2 (5 bases). The CDR3 extends over 15 amino acids. V was clipped by 3 bases and J by 2 bases, with 11 bases between them. CDR1 MGHDK and CDR2 SYGVNS come from the germline V gene. CDR3 loop: CASSDPSGTKNIQYF. For the CDR3, the DNA is TGTGCCAGCAGTGACCCGTCGGGGACCAAAAACATTCAGTACTTC.

This chain joins TRBV5-8 and TRBJ2-1, with D perhaps TRBD2 (5 bases). Deletions cut 0 bases from V and 8 bases from J, with 9 bases between. Looked up from germline, CDR1 is SGHTS and CDR2 is YDEGEE. This CDR3 is 13 amino acids long. The CDR3 loop is CASSLGSEDEQFF. CDR3 in DNA: TGTGCCAGCAGCTTGGGTAGCGAGGATGAGCAGTTCTTC.